This T cell receptor (beta chain) was observed in a study of blood T cells in healthy people across ages. Study-level results: In older individuals, TCR beta diversity per million T cells was lower, falling roughly linearly with age. Naive CD4+ cell counts and diversity both ran higher in long-lived than in aged donors.

The CDR3 covers 19 residues. V was trimmed by 5 bases and J by 3 bases, leaving 30 bases between them. Germline CDR1 is SQVTM and CDR2 is ANQGSEA. On this clonotype itself: Its antigen is undetermined.

A second about 7 to 11 cycle PCR used barcoded and J-beta primers. TCRdb called the 5' RACE reads again in MiXCR, with one record for every CDR3 protein. The table has hundreds of thousands of distinct CDR3 sequences, about half seen once. The gene calls are TRBV29-1 and TRBJ2-3; the D gene is possibly TRBD2 (6 bases). The sequenced material came from blood. The sequence was collected from a woman aged 55 to 70 in good health. CDR3 amino acids: CSVLKVGVWDSDSTDTQYF. The CDR3 DNA reads as TGCAGCGTTCTGAAAGTGGGGGTGTGGGACTCCGATTCGACAGATACGCAGTATTTT.